These T cell receptor beta chains were read from a single sample in a study of cytomegalovirus exposure and HLA in healthy donors. Assay: immunoSEQ multiplex PCR; the TCRdb copy retains only in-frame clones and omits some. Seen here are roughly 160,000 clones, approximately 76% observed once, and the top ten hold 1.2% to 1.5%. Sequencing was performed on PBMCs. The receptors come from a man aged 55-75 years in good health and CMV-seronegative. Both conserved end residues are part of each CDR3. Each record gives: V gene, J gene, clone size, D gene, CDR3 protein, CDR3 DNA. The D gene is left open where the match is weak. A row's size may be missing; if present it is once, few, many or a size class.

v_call: TRBV4-3; j_call: TRBJ2-3; clone_size: NA; d_call: TRBD2; cdr3_aa: CASSQGTSGVLYTQYF; cdr3_nt: TGCGCCAGCAGCCAAGGGACTAGCGGGGTGCTGTATACGCAGTATTTT
v_call: TRBV18; j_call: TRBJ2-3; clone_size: NA; d_call: NA; cdr3_aa: CASSPRPDTDTQYF; cdr3_nt: TGTGCCAGCTCACCACGTCCAGACACAGATACGCAGTATTTT
v_call: TRBV27; j_call: TRBJ1-5; clone_size: once; d_call: NA; cdr3_aa: CASSFRDQPQHF; cdr3_nt: TGTGCCAGCAGTTTCAGGGATCAGCCCCAGCATTTT
v_call: TRBV6-5; j_call: TRBJ2-3; clone_size: NA; d_call: NA; cdr3_aa: CASSYRTSADTQYF; cdr3_nt: TGTGCCAGCAGTTACCGTACTAGTGCAGATACGCAGTATTTT
v_call: TRBV4-3; j_call: TRBJ2-1; clone_size: NA; d_call: NA; cdr3_aa: CASSQEGATYNEQFF; cdr3_nt: TGCGCCAGCAGCCAAGAGGGCGCGACCTACAATGAGCAGTTCTTC
v_call: TRBV21-1; j_call: TRBJ1-2; clone_size: NA; d_call: NA; cdr3_aa: CASSKVPRTTNYGYTF; cdr3_nt: TGTGCCAGCAGCAAAGTTCCCCGGACAACGAACTATGGCTACACCTTC
v_call: TRBV2; j_call: TRBJ2-5; clone_size: once; d_call: TRBD1; cdr3_aa: CASSPGQGAWETQYF; cdr3_nt: TGTGCCAGCAGTCCCGGACAGGGGGCATGGGAGACCCAGTACTTC
v_call: TRBV4-3; j_call: TRBJ1-2; clone_size: NA; d_call: TRBD1; cdr3_aa: CASSPGGYGYTF; cdr3_nt: TGCGCCAGCAGCCCAGGGGGCTATGGCTACACCTTC
v_call: TRBV7-8; j_call: TRBJ2-1; clone_size: NA; d_call: NA; cdr3_aa: CASSLATTIRASSYNEQFF; cdr3_nt: TGTGCCAGCAGCTTAGCAACGACTATAAGGGCTAGCAGTTACAATGAGCAGTTCTTC
v_call: TRBV18; j_call: TRBJ2-1; clone_size: NA; d_call: TRBD2; cdr3_aa: CASSPLSPSGRSGNEQFF; cdr3_nt: TGTGCCAGCTCACCCCTCTCCCCTAGCGGGAGGTCTGGCAATGAGCAGTTCTTC
v_call: TRBV7-6; j_call: TRBJ2-1; clone_size: NA; d_call: NA; cdr3_aa: CASSLTAGDEQFF; cdr3_nt: TGTGCCAGCAGCTTAACGGCGGGTGACGAGCAGTTCTTC
v_call: TRBV7-2; j_call: TRBJ2-1; clone_size: NA; d_call: NA; cdr3_aa: CASSFSGTPYNEQFF; cdr3_nt: TGTGCCAGCAGCTTCTCCGGGACTCCCTACAATGAGCAGTTCTTC
v_call: TRBV7-2; j_call: TRBJ2-4; clone_size: once; d_call: NA; cdr3_aa: CASSFLGSTPKNIQYF; cdr3_nt: TGTGCCAGCAGCTTTCTAGGCAGCACCCCCAAAAACATTCAGTACTTC
v_call: TRBV18; j_call: TRBJ2-2; clone_size: NA; d_call: NA; cdr3_aa: CASSPQQGTPNTGELFF; cdr3_nt: TGTGCCAGCTCACCGCAGCAGGGGACCCCGAACACCGGGGAGCTGTTTTTT
v_call: TRBV6-5; j_call: TRBJ2-6; clone_size: NA; d_call: TRBD1; cdr3_aa: CASSYSRGPGANVLTF; cdr3_nt: TGTGCCAGCAGTTACTCGAGGGGGCCTGGGGCCAACGTCCTGACTTTC